This T cell receptor (beta chain) was sequenced during a study of chemoradiotherapy in HPV16-positive cancers. TCRdb's table, derived via immunoSEQ multiplex PCR, lists solely in-frame clones and lacks some. This sample has approximately 14,000 clones, with around four fifths found just once. Sampling was performed from a patient who underwent chemoradiotherapy. The clonotype was recovered from a human donor with HPV-associated anogenital cancer.

CDR3 protein: CAWKSDTEAFF. CDR3 in DNA: TGTGCCTGGAAGTCCGACACTGAAGCTTTCTTT. This chain joins TRBV30 and TRBJ1-1; D ambiguous. The CDR3 has 11 amino acids. Germline-derived CDR1 and CDR2 are GTSNPN and SVGIG (reference sequence). Trimming left V 4 bases short and J 3 bases short, with 6 bases between.